Reported below is one T cell receptor beta chain. The data belong to a study of shared T cell receptors in the human thymus. The method was immunoSEQ multiplex PCR; TCRdb's version includes in-frame clones alone and lacks a portion of them. The table includes about 500,000 clones, 75% to 85% detected once. These same records also appear under a second study, on human thymus T cells. As that report states: Immunologically healthy infants in Finland undergoing congenital heart defect surgery were the donors. Thymic tissue was derived from resections collected during corrective heart surgery. Thymic as well as blood repertoires seemed to favor certain V and J genes unevenly. Unrelated people showed highly overlapping thymic repertoires, related research reported.

The specimen sequenced was thymocytes. The receptor was isolated from a boy under three years old with a congenital heart defect.

The CDR3: CASSYNSSGLYEQYF. The DNA of the CDR3 is TGTGCCAGCAGTTATAACTCTAGCGGACTCTACGAGCAGTACTTC. The chain is built from TRBV6-5 and TRBJ2-7, with 7 bases lining up with TRBD2. J gave up 3 bases and V 3 bases, and 8 bases lay outside the gene matches. The CDR3 runs to 15 residues. Germline CDR1 MNHEY, CDR2 SVGAGI.